This is a list of T cell receptor beta chains from one sample in a study of T cells in tuberculosis. Repertoires were generated with immunoSEQ multiplex PCR, while TCRdb's copy carries only in-frame clones and drops some. Of roughly 60,000 clones in the sample, roughly 79% were seen once. Sequencing was carried out using CD1b-GMM tetramer-negative cells sorted from PBMCs. The receptor set was obtained from an adult woman with latent tuberculosis. CDR3s include the opening cysteine and the closing phenylalanine or tryptophan. The D gene is left open where the match is weak. Clone size is shown for a subset of rows, as once, few, many or a class of expanded clone.

size	V	J	D	CDR3
NA	TRBV7-9	TRBJ2-2	TRBD2	CASSLLSGGAGELFF
few	TRBV7-8	TRBJ1-2	TRBD1	CASSSLTGGRGYTF
NA	TRBV7-9	TRBJ2-7	NA	CASSSPLGGEDSHEQYF
few	TRBV27	TRBJ1-1	TRBD1	CASSSPQDRAITEAFF
NA	TRBV6-5	TRBJ2-1	NA	CASSYSPSGNNEQFF
NA	TRBV9	TRBJ2-1	TRBD1	CASSEGQVDDEQFF
NA	TRBV28	TRBJ1-3	TRBD1	CASSRDRAGNTIYF
NA	TRBV28	TRBJ1-6	NA	CASRGSGNGNSPLHF
NA	TRBV5-1	TRBJ1-4	NA	CASRKSGRNEKLFF
NA	TRBV5-6	TRBJ1-2	TRBD1	CASSLGGQASNYGYTF
NA	TRBV18	TRBJ1-5	TRBD1	CASSTRTGGNQPQHF
NA	TRBV5-4	TRBJ2-5	NA	CASSLESQGGETQYF
NA	TRBV29-1	TRBJ2-7	TRBD1	CSATGGSHEQYF
NA	TRBV6-1	TRBJ2-1	NA	CASSYSGYNEQFF
NA	TRBV7-2	TRBJ2-3	NA	CASSPYYGDTQYF